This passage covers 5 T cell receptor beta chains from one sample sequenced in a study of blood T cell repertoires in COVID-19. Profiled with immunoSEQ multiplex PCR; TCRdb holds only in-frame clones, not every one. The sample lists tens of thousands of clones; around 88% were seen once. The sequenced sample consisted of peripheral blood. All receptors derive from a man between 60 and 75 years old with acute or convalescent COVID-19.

CDR3 coding DNA: TGTGCCAGCAGCGTAGAGGGACTACTAACCGGGGAGCTGTTTTTT. As protein: CASSVEGLLTGELFF. The rearrangement links TRBV9 to TRBJ2-2, with 7 bases identical to TRBD2. The CDR3 runs to 15 residues. Per germline, CDR1 SGDLS and CDR2 YYNGEE. With 0 bases clipped from V and 5 bases from J, the junction kept 4 bases outside the gene matches.

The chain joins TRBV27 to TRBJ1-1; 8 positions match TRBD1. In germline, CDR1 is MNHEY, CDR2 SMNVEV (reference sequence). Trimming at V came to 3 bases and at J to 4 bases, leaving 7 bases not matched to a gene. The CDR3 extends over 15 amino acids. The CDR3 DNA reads TGTGCCAGCAGTTTGACCAGGGGGCTGAGCACTGAAGCTTTCTTT. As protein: CASSLTRGLSTEAFF.

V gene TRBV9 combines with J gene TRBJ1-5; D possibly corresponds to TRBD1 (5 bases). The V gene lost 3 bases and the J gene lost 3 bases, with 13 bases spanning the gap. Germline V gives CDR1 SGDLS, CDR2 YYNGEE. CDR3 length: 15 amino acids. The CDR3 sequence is CASSGDSSLNQPQHF. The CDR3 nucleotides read TGTGCCAGCAGCGGAGACAGTTCTCTCAATCAGCCCCAGCATTTT.

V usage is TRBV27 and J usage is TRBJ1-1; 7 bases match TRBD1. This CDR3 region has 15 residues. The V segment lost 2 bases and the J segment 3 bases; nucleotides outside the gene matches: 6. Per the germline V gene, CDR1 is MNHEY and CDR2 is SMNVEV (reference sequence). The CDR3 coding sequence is TGTGCCAGCAGTTTAGCCGACAGGGTGGACACTGAAGCTTTCTTT. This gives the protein CASSLADRVDTEAFF.

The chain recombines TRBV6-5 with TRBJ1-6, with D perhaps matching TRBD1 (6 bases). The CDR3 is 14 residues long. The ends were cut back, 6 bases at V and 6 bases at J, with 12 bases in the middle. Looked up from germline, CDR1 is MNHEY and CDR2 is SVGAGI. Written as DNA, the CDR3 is TGTGCCAGCAGGCAGACAGGAGTTAATTCACCCCTCCACTTT. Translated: CASRQTGVNSPLHF.